Reported below is one TCR beta chain. Genomic DNA per cell subset filled all wells of several immunoSEQ plates. It was around 220 ng DNA, 33,000 or so T cell genomes, that sorted-subset replicate PCRs used. Only in-frame clones appear in the TCRdb table, and some are missing; sequencing was by immunoSEQ multiplex PCR. The table lists around 510,000 clones, 95% to 96% of them singletons, with 0.064% in the top ten. The CDR3 is 16 amino acids. With 4 bases removed from V and 2 bases from J, the gap between germline ends came to 16 bases. Germline CDR1 reads SGHNT; CDR2 reads YYREEE (reference sequence). The data are from a study of shared clonotypes between healthy human individuals.

This TCR came from a woman aged 30 to 39 in good health. Input material: naive CD4+ T cells sorted from blood. Documented subset: CD45RA+ positively selected. J is TRBJ1-3 and V is TRBV5-4, with D maybe TRBD1 (5 bases). CDR3 DNA: TGTGCCAGCAGCACTGGGACTGGGAGGCCTGGAAACACCATATATTTT. It yields the protein CASSTGTGRPGNTIYF. The full variable domain, completed using reference TRBV5-4 and TRBJ1-3, is ETGVTQSPTHLIKTRGQQVTLRCSSQSGHNTVSWYQQALGQGPQFIFQYYREEENGRGNFPPRFSGLQFPNYSSELNVNALELDDSALYLCASSTGTGRPGNTIYFGEGSWLTVV.